Below are 14 T cell receptor beta chains sequenced from a single sample in a study of blood T cell repertoires in COVID-19. Data came from immunoSEQ multiplex PCR; TCRdb stores just in-frame clones and leaves some out. This sample has 130,000 or so clones, with roughly 90% found just once. The sequenced material came from peripheral blood. The receptors were gathered from a man aged 55-75 years with COVID-19, enrolled during active disease.

The chain joins TRBV5-4 to TRBJ2-3; tentative D call: TRBD2 (6 bases). Germline CDR1 SGHNT, CDR2 YYREEE (reference sequence). This CDR3 has 14 residues. Deletions cut 3 bases from V and 1 base from J, with 9 bases between. CDR3 region: CASSSGLRTDTQYF. In nucleotides, the CDR3 is TGTGCCAGCAGCTCGGGACTTCGCACAGATACGCAGTATTTT.

This clone was seen more than once but under ten times. The CDR3 here is CASSPRGLDTPSGFDEQFF. The CDR3 nucleotides read TGTGCCAGCAGCCCCCGCGGACTAGATACTCCTAGCGGGTTCGATGAGCAGTTCTTC. This rearrangement joins TRBV11-2 to TRBJ2-1; TRBD2 matches at 8 bases. The CDR3 consists of 19 residues. J was trimmed by 8 bases and V by 5 bases; bases with no gene match: 23. CDR1 and CDR2 from the germline V gene are SGHAT and FQNNGV.

This chain links TRBV3-1 (or the pseudogene TRBV3-2) with TRBJ1-2, with D maybe TRBD1 (5 bases). The ends were cut back, 5 bases at V and 3 bases at J, with 10 bases in the middle. The CDR3 totals 13 residues. Germline V gene lookup returns CDR1 LGHDT and CDR2 YNNKEL (reference sequence). CDR3 sequence (DNA): TGTGCCAGCAGCGTCGACAGATACTATGGCTACACCTTC. The encoded protein is CASSVDRYYGYTF.

J is TRBJ1-2 and V is TRBV6-5, with a weak D call TRBD1 (6 bases). V dropped 4 bases and J dropped 2 bases, with 8 bases sitting between them. Germline V CDR1 and CDR2: MNHEY, SVGAGI. CDR3 length: 13 amino acids. CDR3 nucleotides: TGTGCCAGCAGTTGGACAGACAACTATGGCTACACCTTC. It encodes CASSWTDNYGYTF.

The V and J genes are TRBV19 and TRBJ2-1; TRBD2 aligns across 7 bases. The CDR3 sequence is 15 residues long. V trimming: 5 bases; J trimming: 7 bases; junction bases outside the gene matches: 11. Germline V CDR1 and CDR2: LNHDA, SQIVND (reference sequence). CDR3 in amino acids: CASSLLAGVGNEQFF. CDR3 nucleotides: TGTGCCAGTAGTCTTCTGGCGGGAGTAGGGAATGAGCAGTTCTTC.

The V and J genes are TRBV28 and TRBJ2-1, with 8 bases lining up with TRBD2. V was pared by 6 bases and J by 7 bases, with 5 bases of the junction left unmatched. The CDR3 runs 13 residues. CDR1 is MDHEN, CDR2 SYDVKM, per germline. The CDR3 bases are TGTGCCAGCAGCTCCGGACTAGCAAATGAGCAGTTCTTC. Its translation is CASSSGLANEQFF.

V gene TRBV10-3 combines with J gene TRBJ1-6; 9 bases are shared with TRBD1. This CDR3 comprises 16 residues. Germline V lookup: CDR1 ENHRY, CDR2 SYGVKD. The V and J ends lost 0 bases and 10 bases, in that order; junction bases with no gene match: 7. The CDR3: CAISESTGGSGSPLHF. CDR3 DNA: TGTGCCATCAGTGAGTCGACAGGGGGAAGTGGGTCACCCCTCCACTTT.

This rearrangement joins TRBV24-1 to TRBJ1-2; TRBD1 matches 7 bases. Germline loops: CDR1 KGHDR, CDR2 SFDVKD. The CDR3 runs 11 residues. Trimming removed 9 bases from V and 3 bases from J; junction bases left unmatched: 0. CDR3 loop: CATQGDYGYTF. The CDR3 region has the DNA TGTGCCACCCAGGGGGACTATGGCTACACCTTC.

V gene TRBV7-8 combines with J gene TRBJ1-2; TRBD1 matches at 7 bases. Trimming at V came to 5 bases and at J to 0 bases, leaving 12 bases not matched to a gene. The CDR3 sequence is 17 residues long. Germline lookup yields CDR1 SGHVS and CDR2 FQNEAQ. The CDR3 region has the DNA TGTGCCAGCAGCCCCAGACAGGGTCGGGAATCTAACTATGGCTACACCTTC. Translated, it gives CASSPRQGRESNYGYTF.

The CDR3 sequence is CASSQGGQNYGYTF. CDR3 sequence (DNA): TGTGCCAGCAGCCAGGGGGGACAAAACTATGGCTACACCTTC. The genes are TRBV6-5 and TRBJ1-2, with 7 bases identical to TRBD1. V shed 6 bases and J 2 bases; nucleotides not matched to a gene: 6. This CDR3 is 14 amino acids long. CDR1 and CDR2 (germline): MNHEY, SVGAGI.

V is TRBV11-3 and J is TRBJ2-2; 8 positions match TRBD2. This CDR3 comprises 16 residues. Germline CDR1 reads SGHNT; CDR2 reads YENEEA. The V segment lost 1 base and the J segment 4 bases; nucleotides outside the gene matches: 5. DNA of the CDR3: TGTGCCAGCAGCTTAGCTGGGAGCGGGGGCACCGGGGAGCTGTTTTTT. Residues: CASSLAGSGGTGELFF.

This chain joins TRBV7-9 and TRBJ2-5; D is undetermined. The CDR3 sequence is 13 residues long. V was cut by 1 base and J by 5 bases, with 8 bases left in between. Germline values: CDR1 SEHNR, CDR2 FQNEAQ (reference sequence). The CDR3 reads CASSLENAETQYF. The CDR3 bases are TGTGCCAGCAGCTTAGAAAATGCGGAGACCCAGTACTTC.

The chain joins TRBV3-1 (or the pseudogene TRBV3-2) to TRBJ2-1; D ambiguous. The V and J ends lost 2 bases and 4 bases respectively, with 9 bases between them. This CDR3 is built from 14 residues. Germline CDR1 reads LGHDT; CDR2 reads YNNKEL (reference sequence). CDR3 in amino acids: CASSQLVEYNEQFF. Here the CDR3 DNA reads TGTGCCAGCAGCCAACTAGTAGAGTACAATGAGCAGTTCTTC.

This clone was recorded only once. The chain employs TRBV2 and TRBJ2-7; D is possibly TRBD1 (6 bases). Germline V CDR1 and CDR2: SNHLY, FYNNEI. The ends were cut back, 8 bases at V and 4 bases at J, with 18 bases in the middle. The CDR3 length is 14 residues. The CDR3 DNA follows: TGTGCCAGCTCCATATACAGGGTAGGATACGAGCAGTACTTC. Protein product: CASSIYRVGYEQYF.